What follows are 16 T cell receptor beta chains derived from one specimen sequenced in a study of radiotherapy plus CTLA-4 blockade in lung cancer. Only in-frame clones appear in the TCRdb table, and some are missing; sequencing was by immunoSEQ multiplex PCR. The sample includes about 50,000 clones, about 88% seen only once; the top ten take roughly 26%. The source was peripheral blood, collected from a patient treated with radiotherapy plus ipilimumab. Receptor source: a human donor with non-small cell lung cancer whose response to radiotherapy plus ipilimumab could not be evaluated.

This clone has more than one count but fewer than ten. The chain combines TRBV27 with TRBJ1-1; tentatively, D is TRBD1 (6 bases). Germline assignment: CDR1 MNHEY and CDR2 SMNVEV (reference sequence). CDR3 length equals 14 residues. Trimming cost V 6 bases and J 5 bases, with 16 bases left between them. CDR3 in amino acids: CASSFLGGETEAFF. CDR3 bases: TGTGCCAGCAGCTTCCTAGGGGGTGAGACTGAAGCTTTCTTT.

The genes are TRBV6-5 and TRBJ1-1, with D unresolved. With 5 bases removed from V and 0 bases from J, the gap between germline ends came to 13 bases. In germline, CDR1 is MNHEY, CDR2 SVGAGI. The CDR3 runs 15 residues. The CDR3 nucleotides are TGTGCCAGCAGTCCGGAGGGTCTTTTGAACACTGAAGCTTTCTTT. As protein: CASSPEGLLNTEAFF.

The chain is built from TRBV9 and TRBJ1-5; a possible D gene is TRBD1 (5 bases). Germline values: CDR1 SGDLS, CDR2 YYNGEE. The length of the CDR3 is 15 residues. Deletions cut 3 bases from V and 6 bases from J, with 16 bases between. In DNA, the CDR3 is TGTGCCAGCAGCGGAGGAGGGGAGGTGGGTCAGCCCCAGCATTTT. This codes for CASSGGGEVGQPQHF.

This clone has a single count. V gene TRBV7-2 combines with J gene TRBJ1-5; TRBD1 might be the D (5 bases). Germline V gene lookup returns CDR1 SGHTA and CDR2 FQGNSA. V lost 2 bases, J lost 0 bases, and 17 bases lay in between. The CDR3 contains 18 residues. The CDR3 DNA reads as TGTGCCAGCAGCTTATTAGCAGGGTCGGCATATAGCAATCAGCCCCAGCATTTT. Translating it yields CASSLLAGSAYSNQPQHF.

This CDR3 is CASSAQGGTGELFF. Here the CDR3 DNA reads TGTGCCAGCAGTGCCCAGGGCGGCACCGGGGAGCTGTTTTTT. The chain is built from TRBV2 and TRBJ2-2; weak D call: TRBD1 (5 bases). Germline assignment: CDR1 SNHLY and CDR2 FYNNEI. This CDR3 comprises 14 residues. V dropped 4 bases and J dropped 4 bases, with 10 bases sitting between them.

This clone was seen a handful of times. This chain links TRBV28 with TRBJ1-5, with D unresolved. Germline-derived CDR1 and CDR2 are MDHEN and SYDVKM. Deletions cut 5 bases from V and 6 bases from J, with 11 bases between. The CDR3 loop spans 13 amino acids. Written as DNA, the CDR3 is TGTGCCAGCAGTCCGATCCGGGTTCAGCCCCAGCATTTT. Translating it yields CASSPIRVQPQHF. Combining the CDR3 with reference TRBV28 and TRBJ1-5 gives the whole variable domain DVKVTQSSRYLVKRTGEKVFLECVQDMDHENMFWYRQDPGLGLRLIYFSYDVKMKEKGDIPEGYSVSREKKERFSLILESASTNQTSMYLCASSPIRVQPQHFGDGTRLSIL.

This clone was observed a single time. The gene calls are TRBV29-1 and TRBJ1-4, with a tentative D call TRBD1 (5 bases). Germline V gene sequence: CDR1 SQVTM, CDR2 ANQGSEA. This CDR3 is built from 14 residues. The V gene lost 0 bases and the J gene lost 8 bases, with 13 bases spanning the gap. CDR3 in amino acids: CSVEDRARGEKLFF. In nucleotides, the CDR3 is TGCAGCGTTGAAGACAGGGCCCGGGGGGAAAAACTGTTTTTT.

A few counts support this clone. The V gene is TRBV5-1, the J gene TRBJ2-2; 7 bases align to TRBD1. Trimming cost V 1 base and J 0 bases; bases outside gene matches: 9. The CDR3 runs to 18 residues. Germline V gene sequence: CDR1 SGHRS, CDR2 YFSETQ. In DNA form, the CDR3 reads TGCGCCAGCAGCTTGTGGGGACAGCAAGTGTCGAACACCGGGGAGCTGTTTTTT. It translates to CASSLWGQQVSNTGELFF.

The chain uses TRBV28 and TRBJ1-2; D not resolved. Trimming pared 10 bases from V and 8 bases from J, leaving 11 bases between. Germline CDR1 and CDR2: MDHEN and SYDVKM. There are 10 residues in the CDR3. The CDR3 DNA reads TGTGCCACCCATGAGTGGGGCTACACCTTC. This codes for CATHEWGYTF.

The chain is built from TRBV7-9 and TRBJ2-1; TRBD2 matches 8 bases. After removal of 5 bases from V and 2 bases from J, the junction contained 5 bases not matched to a gene. Germline V gives CDR1 SEHNR, CDR2 FQNEAQ (reference sequence). The CDR3 totals 15 residues. The CDR3 DNA reads TGTGCCAGCAGCCCAGAAGCGGGAGCCTACAATGAGCAGTTCTTC. Protein sequence: CASSPEAGAYNEQFF.

This clone occurred once. This chain joins TRBV11-2 and TRBJ1-3, with 10 nucleotides matching TRBD1. The CDR3 length is 14 residues. V shed 5 bases, J shed 3 bases, and the junction held 1 base outside the gene matches. From germline, CDR1 is SGHAT and CDR2 FQNNGV. The CDR3 here is CASSGDRGGNTIYF. CDR3 in DNA: TGTGCCAGCAGCGGGGACAGGGGTGGAAACACCATATATTTT.

The V and J genes are TRBV29-1 and TRBJ1-2; 7 positions agree with TRBD1. This CDR3 region has 18 residues. J lost 3 bases, V lost 6 bases, and 22 bases had no gene match. Germline loops: CDR1 SQVTM, CDR2 ANQGSEA. The CDR3 DNA follows: TGCAGCGTGGACCCGTTATTAAAACCTGGGGACAGAGACTATGGCTACACCTTC. Protein sequence: CSVDPLLKPGDRDYGYTF.

V gene TRBV5-6 combines with J gene TRBJ1-1; D not certain. V was shortened by 0 bases and J by 5 bases, with 8 bases between the two germline ends. This CDR3 contains 13 residues. Germline V gene sequence: CDR1 SGHDT, CDR2 YYEEEE. The DNA of the CDR3 is TGTGCCAGCAGCTTGGCCGGGAAGACTGAAGCTTTCTTT. Protein product: CASSLAGKTEAFF.

The chain links TRBV7-3 to TRBJ1-1; D uncertain. The CDR3 spans 12 residues. Germline CDR1 is SGHTA and CDR2 is FQGTGA. V was cut by 3 bases and J by 3 bases, with 5 bases left in between. The CDR3 region is CASSLTYTEAFF. The CDR3 region has the DNA TGTGCCAGCAGCTTGACATACACTGAAGCTTTCTTT.

The chain couples TRBV4-3 to TRBJ2-1; tentatively, D is TRBD2 (7 bases). Germline V gives CDR1 LGHNA, CDR2 YSLEER. CDR3 length: 14 residues. The V gene lost 3 bases and the J gene lost 9 bases, with 15 bases spanning the gap. For the CDR3, the DNA is TGCGCCAGCAGCCACGAGGGGGGGGCCGGTGAGCAGTTCTTC. Translation gives CASSHEGGAGEQFF.

J is TRBJ1-2 and V is TRBV7-2; 11 bases are shared with TRBD1. The J segment lost 8 bases and the V segment lost 3 bases, leaving 2 bases of the junction unmatched. CDR1 and CDR2 from the germline V gene are SGHTA and FQGNSA. The CDR3 contains 13 residues. The CDR3 DNA sequence: TGTGCCAGCAGCTTGGACAGGGGGCGAGGCTACACCTTC. Translating it yields CASSLDRGRGYTF.